Below, one T cell receptor beta chain is given with its context. These data belong to a study of blood T cell repertoires in COVID-19. For the study at large: In each case, the material was cDNA or gDNA derived from T cells, B-cell-depleted T cells, or PBMCs.

Profiled with immunoSEQ multiplex PCR; TCRdb holds only in-frame clones, not every one. The sample yields approximately 21,000 clones, about 85% seen once. What was sequenced was peripheral blood. The TCR sequence derives from a human donor with active COVID-19. The donor label of this sample is uncertain.

CDR3 sequence reads: CASSTASGFSYEQYF. The CDR3 region has the DNA TGTGCCAGCAGTACCGCTTCGGGGTTTAGTTACGAGCAGTACTTC. The chain is built from TRBV6-2 or TRBV6-3 and TRBJ2-7; perhaps TRBD2 as D (5 bases). V lost 5 bases, J lost 4 bases, and 18 bases lay in between. Per the germline V gene, CDR1 is MNHEY and CDR2 is SVGEGT. The CDR3 has 15 amino acids.